The present entry profiles one T cell receptor (beta chain) with its context. This table comes from immunoSEQ multiplex PCR, and its TCRdb copy is limited to in-frame clones, with some not included. This table has 300,000 or so clones, approximately 79% appearing once. This record comes from a study of shared clonotypes between healthy human individuals. This CDR3 spans 18 amino acids. CDR1 is SGHDT and CDR2 is YYEEEE in the germline V gene. With V trimmed by 0 bases and J by 3 bases, 11 bases remained unmatched. This TCR derives from a young man in good health. What was sequenced was memory CD4+ T cells sorted from blood. The subset denotes: CD45RA-negative fraction. The V gene is TRBV5-6, the J gene TRBJ1-1; TRBD1 aligns across 10 bases. DNA for the CDR3: TGTGCCAGCAGCTTGGGGCCCCCGGGACAGGGGCGGGACACTGAAGCTTTCTTT. It codes for CASSLGPPGQGRDTEAFF.